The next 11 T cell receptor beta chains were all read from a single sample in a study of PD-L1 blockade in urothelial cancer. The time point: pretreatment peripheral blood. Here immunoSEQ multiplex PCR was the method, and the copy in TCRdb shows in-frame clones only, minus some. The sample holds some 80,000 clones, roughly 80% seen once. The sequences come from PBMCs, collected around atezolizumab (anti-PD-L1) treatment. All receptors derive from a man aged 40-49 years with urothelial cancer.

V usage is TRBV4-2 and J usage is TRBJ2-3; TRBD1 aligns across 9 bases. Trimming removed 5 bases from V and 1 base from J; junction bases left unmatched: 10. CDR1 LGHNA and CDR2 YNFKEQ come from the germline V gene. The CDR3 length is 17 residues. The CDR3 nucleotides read TGTGCCAGCAGCAAAAGGGGGGGACAGGGTGGCACAGATACGCAGTATTTT. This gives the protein CASSKRGGQGGTDTQYF.

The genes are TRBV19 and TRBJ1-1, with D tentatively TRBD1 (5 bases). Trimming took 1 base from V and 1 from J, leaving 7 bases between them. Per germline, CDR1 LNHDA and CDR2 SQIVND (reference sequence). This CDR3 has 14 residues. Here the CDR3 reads CASSIGQQNTEAFF. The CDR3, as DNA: TGTGCCAGTAGTATAGGACAGCAGAACACTGAAGCTTTCTTT.

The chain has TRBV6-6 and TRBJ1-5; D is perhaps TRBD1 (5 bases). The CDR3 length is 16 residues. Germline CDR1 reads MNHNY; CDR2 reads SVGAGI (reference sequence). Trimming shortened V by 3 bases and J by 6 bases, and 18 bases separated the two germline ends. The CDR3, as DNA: TGTGCCAGCAGTTATGGTGCAGGCGGTAGGGGTCAGCCCCAGCATTTT. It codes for CASSYGAGGRGQPQHF.

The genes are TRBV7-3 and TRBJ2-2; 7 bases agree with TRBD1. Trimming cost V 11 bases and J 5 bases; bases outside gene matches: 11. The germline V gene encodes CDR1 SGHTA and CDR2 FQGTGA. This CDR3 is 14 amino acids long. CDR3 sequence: CASKPGTATGELFF. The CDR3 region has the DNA TGTGCCTCCAAACCCGGGACAGCAACCGGGGAGCTGTTTTTT.

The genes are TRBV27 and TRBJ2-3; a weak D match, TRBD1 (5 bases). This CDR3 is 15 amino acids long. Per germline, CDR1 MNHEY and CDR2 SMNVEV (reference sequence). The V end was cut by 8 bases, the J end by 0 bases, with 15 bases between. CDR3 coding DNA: TGTGCCAGCTCTTGGGGCGATTCTAGCACAGATACGCAGTATTTT. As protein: CASSWGDSSTDTQYF.

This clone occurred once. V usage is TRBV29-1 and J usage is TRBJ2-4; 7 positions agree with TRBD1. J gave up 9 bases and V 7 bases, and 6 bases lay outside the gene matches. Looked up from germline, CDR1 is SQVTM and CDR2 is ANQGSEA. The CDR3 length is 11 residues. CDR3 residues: CSAQGITIQYF. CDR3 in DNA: TGCAGCGCACAGGGGATTACCATTCAGTACTTC.

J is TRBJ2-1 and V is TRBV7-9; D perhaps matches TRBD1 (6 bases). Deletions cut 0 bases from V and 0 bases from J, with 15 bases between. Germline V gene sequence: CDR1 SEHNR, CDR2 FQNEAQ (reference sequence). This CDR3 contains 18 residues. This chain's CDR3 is CASSLARQAIDSYNEQFF. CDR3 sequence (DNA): TGTGCCAGCAGCTTAGCGAGACAGGCTATTGACTCCTACAATGAGCAGTTCTTC.

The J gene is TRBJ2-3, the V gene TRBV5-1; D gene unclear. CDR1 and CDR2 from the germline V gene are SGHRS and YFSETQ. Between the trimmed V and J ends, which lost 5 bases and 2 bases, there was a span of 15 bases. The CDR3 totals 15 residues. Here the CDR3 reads CASRLRFSITDTQYF. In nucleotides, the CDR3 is TGCGCCAGCAGGCTACGTTTCTCGATCACAGATACGCAGTATTTT.

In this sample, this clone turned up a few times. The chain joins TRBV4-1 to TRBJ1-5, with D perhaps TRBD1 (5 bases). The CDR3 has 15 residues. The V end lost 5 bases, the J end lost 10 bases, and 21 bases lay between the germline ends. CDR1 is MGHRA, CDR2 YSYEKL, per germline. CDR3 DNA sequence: TGCGCCAGCAGCTCCAAGGGGACGGGGGATCGCCCCCAGCATTTT. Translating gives CASSSKGTGDRPQHF.

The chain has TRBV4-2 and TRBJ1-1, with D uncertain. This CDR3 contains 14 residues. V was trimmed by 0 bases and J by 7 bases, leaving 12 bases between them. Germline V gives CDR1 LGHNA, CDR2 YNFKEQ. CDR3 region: CASSQDLGEYEAFF. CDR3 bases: TGTGCCAGCAGCCAAGATCTAGGAGAGTATGAAGCTTTCTTT.

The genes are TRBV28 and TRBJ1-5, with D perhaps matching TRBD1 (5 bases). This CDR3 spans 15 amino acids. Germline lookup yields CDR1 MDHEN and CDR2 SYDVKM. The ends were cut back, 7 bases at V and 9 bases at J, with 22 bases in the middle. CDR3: CASTERWGEVRPQHF. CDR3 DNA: TGTGCCAGCACCGAGCGGTGGGGGGAGGTGCGGCCCCAGCATTTT.